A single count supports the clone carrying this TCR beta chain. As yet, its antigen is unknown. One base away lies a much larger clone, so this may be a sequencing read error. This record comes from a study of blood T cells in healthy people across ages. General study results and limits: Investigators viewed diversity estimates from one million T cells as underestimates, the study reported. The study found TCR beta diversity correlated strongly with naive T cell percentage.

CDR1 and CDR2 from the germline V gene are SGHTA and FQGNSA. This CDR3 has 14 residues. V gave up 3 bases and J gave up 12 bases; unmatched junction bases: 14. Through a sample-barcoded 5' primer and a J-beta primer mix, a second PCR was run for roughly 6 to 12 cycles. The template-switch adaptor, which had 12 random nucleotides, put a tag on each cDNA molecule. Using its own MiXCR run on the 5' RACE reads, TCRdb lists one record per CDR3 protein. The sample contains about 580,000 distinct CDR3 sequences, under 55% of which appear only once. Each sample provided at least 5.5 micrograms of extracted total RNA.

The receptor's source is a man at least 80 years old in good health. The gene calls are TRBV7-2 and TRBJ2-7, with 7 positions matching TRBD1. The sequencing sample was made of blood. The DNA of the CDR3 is TGTGCCAGCAGCTTCCGACAGGGACGAGAGACCCGGTACTTC. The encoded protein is CASSFRQGRETRYF.